These 16 T cell receptor beta chains were sequenced from one sample in a study of shared clonotypes between healthy human individuals. Sequencing used immunoSEQ multiplex PCR; TCRdb keeps in-frame clones, though not all of them. The sample carries around 2.3 million clones, roughly 95% recorded once. Sequenced: naive CD4+ T cells sorted from blood. Subset: CD45RA+ positively selected. These receptors originate from a man aged 18 to 30 in good health.

The gene calls are TRBV7-9 and TRBJ1-5, with D possibly matching TRBD1 (6 bases). The CDR3 runs 14 residues. Germline CDR1 and CDR2: SEHNR and FQNEAQ (reference sequence). V gave up 3 bases and J gave up 1 base, with 7 bases separating them. The CDR3 loop reads CASSFGQSNQPQHF. In DNA form, the CDR3 reads TGTGCCAGCAGCTTTGGACAGAGCAATCAGCCCCAGCATTTT.

The chain links TRBV7-3 to TRBJ2-7; D is possibly TRBD1 or TRBD2 (5 bases each). The germline V gene has CDR1 SGHTA and CDR2 FQGTGA. This CDR3 contains 14 residues. V was cut by 5 bases and J by 5 bases, with 16 bases left in between. The CDR3 DNA is TGTGCCAGCAGCCCAAGGGACCGGGGCCACGAGCAGTACTTC. Its protein is CASSPRDRGHEQYF.

CDR3 sequence reads: CASSPTGTSVLFQYF. Here the CDR3 DNA reads TGTGCCAGCAGCCCAACCGGGACTAGCGTACTTTTCCAGTATTTT. The rearrangement uses TRBV7-2 and TRBJ2-3; TRBD2 agrees at 10 bases. V shed 5 bases, J shed 12 bases, and the junction held 14 bases outside the gene matches. The CDR3 runs 15 residues. Germline-derived CDR1 and CDR2 are SGHTA and FQGNSA. Looking up the rest from reference TRBV7-2 and TRBJ2-3 gives the full variable domain: GAGVSQSPSNKVTEKGKDVELRCDPISGHTALYWYRQSLGQGLEFLIYFQGNSAPDKSGLPSDRFSAERTGGSVSTLTIQRTQQEDSAVYLCASSPTGTSVLFQYFGPGTRLTVL.

The chain has TRBV20-1 and TRBJ1-1; maybe TRBD1 (6 bases). This CDR3 contains 11 residues. Germline CDR1 reads DFQATT; CDR2 reads SNEGSKA (reference sequence). The CDR3 coding sequence is TGCAGACAGGGTGACGGCACTGAAGCTTTCTTT. Its translation is CRQGDGTEAFF.

This sequence joins TRBV6-5 and TRBJ2-5, with TRBD2 matching 9 bases. This CDR3 has 14 amino acids. Germline lookup yields CDR1 MNHEY and CDR2 SVGAGI. The junction had 8 bases not matched to a gene; V was cut back by 8 bases and J by 4 bases. CDR3 in DNA: TGTGCCAGCGCGGGAGGGCGGGGTGGAGAGACCCAGTACTTC. This encodes CASAGGRGGETQYF.

The CDR3 is CASSTRQGGNTGELFF. The CDR3 coding sequence is TGTGCCAGCAGCACCAGACAGGGGGGTAACACCGGGGAGCTGTTTTTT. The rearrangement joins TRBV7-2 to TRBJ2-2; 9 bases fit TRBD1. The CDR3 extends over 16 amino acids. V shed 5 bases, J shed 2 bases, and the junction held 6 bases outside the gene matches. Germline V gives CDR1 SGHTA, CDR2 FQGNSA.

Here the CDR3 reads CASSPLGTNYGYTF. The CDR3 DNA follows: TGTGCCAGCAGTCCTTTGGGTACTAACTATGGCTACACCTTC. The V gene is TRBV6-1, the J gene TRBJ1-2, with D uncertain. V dropped 5 bases and J dropped 0 bases, with 10 bases sitting between them. Germline CDR1 reads MNHNS; CDR2 reads SASEGT. This CDR3 is built from 14 residues.

The chain links TRBV19 to TRBJ2-5; D is perhaps TRBD1 (7 bases). CDR3 size: 14 residues. Germline CDR1 LNHDA, CDR2 SQIVND (reference sequence). V was clipped by 4 bases and J by 4 bases, with 13 bases between them. CDR3 loop: CASSKEGATETQYF. CDR3 coding DNA: TGTGCCAGTAGTAAGGAGGGGGCGACAGAGACCCAGTACTTC.

The V gene is TRBV7-9, the J gene TRBJ2-1; TRBD1 or TRBD2 may be the D gene (5 bases each). Germline CDR1 and CDR2: SEHNR and FQNEAQ (reference sequence). Trimming took 2 bases from V and 3 from J, leaving 11 bases between them. The CDR3 runs 15 residues. CDR3 amino acids: CASSLPGALYNEQFF. The CDR3 coding sequence is TGTGCCAGCAGCTTACCCGGGGCCCTCTACAATGAGCAGTTCTTC. Together with reference TRBV7-9 and TRBJ2-1, the CDR3 gives the full variable domain: DTGVSQNPRHKITKRGQNVTFRCDPISEHNRLYWYRQTLGQGPEFLTYFQNEAQLEKSRLLSDRFSAERPKGSFSTLEIQRTEQGDSAMYLCASSLPGALYNEQFFGPGTRLTVL.

The V and J genes are TRBV28 and TRBJ1-6; the D is unclear. Trimming pared 4 bases from V and 8 bases from J, leaving 9 bases between. The CDR3 loop spans 13 amino acids. The V gene's germline CDR1 is MDHEN and CDR2 SYDVKM. CDR3 protein: CASSSGLDSPLHF. DNA for the CDR3: TGTGCCAGCAGTTCCGGGCTAGATTCACCCCTCCACTTT.

Turning to this clone: The sample holds other DNA sequences that translate to the same CDR3. CDR3 loop: CASSLGGEQYF. CDR3 coding DNA: TGTGCCAGCAGCCTGGGCGGCGAGCAGTACTTC. The V gene is TRBV6-1, the J gene TRBJ2-7; D is unclear. Trimming pared 6 bases from V and 6 bases from J, leaving 9 bases between. CDR3 length equals 11 residues. Germline CDR1 reads MNHNS; CDR2 reads SASEGT.

Concerning this clone: The sample holds other DNA sequences that translate to the same CDR3. The chain joins TRBV29-1 to TRBJ2-7, with D possibly TRBD1 on 6 matching bases. Germline CDR1 reads SQVTM; CDR2 reads ANQGSEA. The CDR3 length is 12 residues. V lost 6 bases to trimming and J lost 2 bases, with 11 bases between them. The CDR3 reads CSVGQTPYEQYF. The DNA of the CDR3 is TGCAGCGTCGGACAGACCCCCTACGAGCAGTACTTC.

J is TRBJ1-2 and V is TRBV6-1; D gene uncertain. Germline loops: CDR1 MNHNS, CDR2 SASEGT. The CDR3 runs 11 residues. The V end was cut by 5 bases, the J end by 7 bases, with 8 bases between. The CDR3: CASSYYVGYTF. The CDR3 DNA follows: TGTGCCAGCAGTTATTATGTTGGCTACACCTTC.

This clone has just one count. The chain combines TRBV5-4 with TRBJ2-2; D remains unclear. Germline V gives CDR1 SGHNT, CDR2 YYREEE (reference sequence). Trimming stripped 4 bases from V and 5 bases from J, with 6 bases between. The CDR3 runs 12 residues. Written as DNA, the CDR3 is TGTGCCAGCAGCGCACTGACCGGGGAGCTGTTTTTT. Amino acid sequence: CASSALTGELFF.

The chain employs TRBV11-2 and TRBJ2-7; 7 bases fit TRBD1. CDR3 length equals 15 residues. Germline V gene sequence: CDR1 SGHAT, CDR2 FQNNGV. After removal of 2 bases from V and 3 bases from J, the junction contained 7 bases not matched to a gene. CDR3 DNA: TGTGCCAGCAGCTTAAGGGGGACAGAGGTCTACGAGCAGTACTTC. The encoded protein is CASSLRGTEVYEQYF.

CDR3 in amino acids: CASSEGYQETQYF. CDR3 nucleotide sequence: TGTGCCAGCTCCGAGGGGTACCAAGAGACCCAGTACTTC. The chain carries TRBV18 and TRBJ2-5, with D possibly being TRBD1 or TRBD2 (5 bases each). The germline gives CDR1 KGHSH, CDR2 LQKENI. Trimming left V 6 bases short and J 0 bases short, with 8 bases between. This CDR3 has 13 amino acids.